The rows below give T cell receptor beta chains drawn from one sample of a study of T cell responses to AZD1222 COVID-19 vaccine. Measured with immunoSEQ multiplex PCR; TCRdb has only the in-frame clones, and not every one. The table includes around 76,000 clones, about 85% detected once. The material was peripheral blood, obtained on day 0 of AZD1222 vaccination. The receptors here all came from an adult in good health. The CDR3 runs from the conserved cysteine through the conserved F or W. The order of the fields is clone size, D gene, V gene, CDR3 length, J gene, CDR3 protein, CDR3 DNA. The D gene is left open where the match is weak. Not all rows give a size; the values are once, few, many and, for expanded clones, a class.

-	-	TRBV28	13	TRBJ1-5	CASSLLGNQPQHF	TGTGCCAGCAGTTTACTTGGTAATCAGCCCCAGCATTTT
once	-	TRBV12-3/TRBV12-4	11	TRBJ1-1	CASSLPKGAFF	TGTGCCAGCAGTTTACCGAAAGGAGCTTTCTTT
-	TRBD2	TRBV14	17	TRBJ2-3	CASSQSLAGGNTDTQYF	TGTGCCAGCAGCCAATCGTTGGCGGGGGGGAACACAGATACGCAGTATTTT
-	-	TRBV4-1	12	TRBJ1-1	CASSHMNTEAFF	TGCGCCAGCAGCCACATGAACACTGAAGCTTTCTTT
few	-	TRBV6-6	14	TRBJ2-7	CASSYSTRFYEQYF	TGTGCCAGCAGTTACTCTACCAGATTCTACGAGCAGTACTTC
-	TRBD1	TRBV19	24	TRBJ1-5	CASSIDQYRAGPDRGPYSNQPQHF	TGTGCCAGTAGTATAGATCAGTACCGAGCGGGACCGGACAGGGGGCCTTATAGCAATCAGCCCCAGCATTTT
-	-	TRBV6-2/TRBV6-3	15	TRBJ1-5	CASSYDWGPNQPQHF	TGTGCCAGCAGTTACGACTGGGGCCCCAATCAGCCCCAGCATTTT
-	-	TRBV11-2	17	TRBJ1-6	CASSLESAGVGGSPLHF	TGTGCCAGCAGCTTAGAGTCGGCGGGGGTCGGAGGGTCACCCCTCCACTTT
-	TRBD1	TRBV5-1	15	TRBJ1-2	CASSLGQGDNYGYTF	TGCGCCAGCAGCTTGGGGCAGGGGGATAACTATGGCTACACCTTC
-	-	TRBV7-9	14	TRBJ1-2	CASSLVQGPDFYTF	TGTGCCAGCAGCTTAGTGCAGGGGCCGGACTTCTACACCTTC
-	TRBD1	TRBV2	15	TRBJ2-7	CASSERLQGDYEQYF	TGTGCCAGCAGTGAACGTTTACAGGGGGACTACGAGCAGTACTTC
-	-	TRBV27	17	TRBJ1-2	CASSLSGVENTNYGYTF	TGTGCCAGCAGTTTATCGGGAGTCGAGAACACAAACTATGGCTACACCTTC